One sample yielded the 14 T cell receptor beta chains listed below, sequenced in a study of blood T cell repertoires in COVID-19. Clones were read by immunoSEQ multiplex PCR, and TCRdb kept only the in-frame ones, dropping some. The repertoire holds about 260,000 clones, with approximately 85% as singletons. Sequencing was carried out using peripheral blood. All receptors derive from a human donor in a cohort sampled during active COVID-19.

This chain links TRBV29-1 with TRBJ2-7, with TRBD1 identical over 8 bases. The length of the CDR3 is 13 residues. V lost 4 bases and J lost 2; bases outside the gene matches: 4. In germline, CDR1 is SQVTM, CDR2 ANQGSEA. Written as DNA, the CDR3 is TGCAGCGTTGGGTCGACAGGGGCCTACGAGCAGTACTTC. Amino acid sequence: CSVGSTGAYEQYF.

This chain connects TRBV30 to TRBJ1-5, with 11 positions matching TRBD1. V was clipped by 5 bases and J by 7 bases; unmatched bases: 7. In germline, CDR1 is GTSNPN, CDR2 SVGIG (reference sequence). The CDR3 spans 14 residues. CDR3 region: CAWGGQGAWQPQHF. DNA for the CDR3: TGTGCCTGGGGTGGACAGGGGGCTTGGCAGCCCCAGCATTTT. The full variable domain, its missing parts supplied by reference TRBV30 and TRBJ1-5, is SQTIHQWPATLVQPVGSPLSLECTVEGTSNPNLYWYRQAAGRGLQLLFYSVGIGQISSEVPQNLSASRPQDRQFILSSKKLLLSDSGFYLCAWGGQGAWQPQHFGDGTRLSIL.

V gene TRBV5-4 combines with J gene TRBJ2-3, with 15 positions matching TRBD2. CDR1 is SGHNT and CDR2 is YYREEE in the germline V gene (reference sequence). The V segment lost 0 bases and the J segment 3 bases; nucleotides outside the gene matches: 5. The CDR3 is 18 residues long. CDR3: CASSLEGTSGRLTDTQYF. The CDR3 DNA is TGTGCCAGCAGCTTGGAGGGGACTAGCGGGAGGCTAACAGATACGCAGTATTTT.

The DNA of the CDR3 is TGTGCCAGCAGCCCGAGATCCCGAGGACTGCAGTTGGCTGGGGCCAACGTCCTGACTTTC. This sequence encodes CASSPRSRGLQLAGANVLTF. The chain employs TRBV9 and TRBJ2-6; TRBD2 is a possible D gene (5 bases). The germline V gene encodes CDR1 SGDLS and CDR2 YYNGEE. The CDR3 length is 20 residues. Trimming stripped 4 bases from V and 2 bases from J, with 25 bases between.

V gene TRBV15 combines with J gene TRBJ2-4; unclear D gene. The germline V and J ends were trimmed by 4 bases and 6 bases, with 7 bases remaining between them. There are 12 residues in the CDR3. From germline, CDR1 is LNHNV and CDR2 YYDKDF (reference sequence). CDR3 coding DNA: TGTGCCACCAGCAACAGCAGAAACATTCAGTACTTC. Its protein is CATSNSRNIQYF.

The V and J genes are TRBV4-3 and TRBJ2-7; no clear D gene. Germline CDR1 LGHNA, CDR2 YSLEER. The length of the CDR3 is 16 residues. Between the trimmed V and J ends, which lost 0 bases and 9 bases, there was a span of 21 bases. The CDR3 here is CASSQDPAGVGSVQYF. The CDR3 DNA reads as TGCGCCAGCAGCCAAGATCCGGCAGGTGTCGGTTCCGTGCAGTACTTC.

The chain uses TRBV15 and TRBJ1-1, with TRBD1 matching 11 bases. J was trimmed by 8 bases and V by 8 bases; bases with no gene match: 10. Germline-derived CDR1 and CDR2 are LNHNV and YYDKDF (reference sequence). The CDR3 is made up of 14 amino acids. The CDR3 reads CATLLGQGAGEAFF. The DNA for the CDR3 is TGTGCCACCCTTCTCGGACAGGGGGCCGGAGAAGCTTTCTTT.

The chain recombines TRBV28 with TRBJ1-1; D is unresolved. Trimming cost V 8 bases and J 0 bases, with 10 bases left between them. CDR1 is MDHEN, CDR2 SYDVKM, per germline. The CDR3 consists of 13 residues. Here the CDR3 reads CASLDTLNTEAFF. Here the CDR3 DNA reads TGTGCCAGCCTCGACACCTTGAACACTGAAGCTTTCTTT.

The CDR3 nucleotides read TGTGCCACCAGTGACTTAACCGGGACAGGGGACACAGATACGCAGTATTTT. Translation gives CATSDLTGTGDTDTQYF. The rearrangement uses TRBV24-1 and TRBJ2-3; 10 bases are a match to TRBD1. The CDR3 consists of 17 residues. Losses at the gene ends were 4 bases for V and 2 bases for J; bases not matched to a gene: 8. Per germline, CDR1 KGHDR and CDR2 SFDVKD.

The V gene is TRBV12-5, the J gene TRBJ2-7; 12 bases agree with TRBD2. CDR1 and CDR2 from the germline V gene are LGHNT and FRNRAP. Trimming took 1 base from V and 7 from J; bases not matched to a gene: 2. This CDR3 is 14 amino acids long. CDR3 in DNA: TGTGCTAGTGGTTTGGGACTAGCGGGAGCGGAGCAGTACTTC. Protein sequence: CASGLGLAGAEQYF.

The chain uses TRBV3-1 (or the pseudogene TRBV3-2) and TRBJ1-2; 9 bases agree with TRBD1. The CDR3 runs 15 residues. V lost 1 base, J lost 7 bases, and 7 bases stayed unmatched. The germline CDR1 and CDR2 sequences are LGHDT and YNNKEL (reference sequence). The CDR3, as DNA: TGTGCCAGCAGCCAAGCAGGACAGGGGACCGGTGGCTACACCTTC. Translated: CASSQAGQGTGGYTF.

The genes are TRBV27 and TRBJ1-5, with 10 bases identical to TRBD1. Germline V lookup: CDR1 MNHEY, CDR2 SMNVEV (reference sequence). The CDR3 runs to 15 residues. V lost 2 bases and J lost 2; bases outside the gene matches: 0. The CDR3 nucleotides are TGTGCCAGCAGTTTAGGGACAGGGGGCAATCAGCCCCAGCATTTT. This codes for CASSLGTGGNQPQHF.

The chain recombines TRBV9 with TRBJ2-7; 10 bases map to TRBD1. Germline V gene data show CDR1 as SGDLS and CDR2 as YYNGEE. V gave up 0 bases and J gave up 7 bases; unmatched junction bases: 1. The CDR3 sequence is 13 residues long. The CDR3 protein is CASSVEDRGEQYF. For the CDR3, the DNA is TGTGCCAGCAGCGTAGAGGACAGGGGGGAGCAGTACTTC.

The J gene is TRBJ2-7, the V gene TRBV7-6; 10 bases line up with TRBD2. V trimming: 3 bases; J trimming: 3 bases; junction bases outside the gene matches: 23. Germline V gene lookup returns CDR1 SGHVS and CDR2 FNYEAQ. This CDR3 has 21 residues. DNA of the CDR3: TGTGCCAGCAGCTTCCTACCCCCAACTAGCGGGATAACTCCATTTAACTACGAGCAGTACTTC. It codes for CASSFLPPTSGITPFNYEQYF.